Below, 30 T cell receptor beta chains from the same sample are listed, as sequenced in a study of blood T cell repertoires in COVID-19. The assay was immunoSEQ multiplex PCR, and TCRdb's table has in-frame clones only and misses some. The data hold approximately 80,000 clones, with approximately 85% observed a single time. The sequenced material came from peripheral blood. The receptors stem from a man between 45 and 60 years old with COVID-19, enrolled during active disease.

The chain has TRBV2 and TRBJ2-1; D perhaps matches TRBD2 (5 bases). V was clipped by 0 bases and J by 9 bases, with 15 bases between them. Germline V CDR1 and CDR2: SNHLY, FYNNEI. The CDR3 has 15 amino acids. CDR3 residues: CASSEALGGLAEQFF. CDR3 nucleotide sequence: TGTGCCAGCAGTGAAGCGCTCGGAGGTTTGGCTGAGCAGTTCTTC.

This chain links TRBV5-1 with TRBJ2-5, with D maybe TRBD1 (6 bases). Germline CDR1 is SGHRS and CDR2 is YFSETQ. This CDR3 spans 14 amino acids. The germline V and J ends were trimmed by 0 bases and 5 bases, with 11 bases remaining between them. Here the CDR3 reads CASSLVLQGETQYF. The DNA of the CDR3 is TGCGCCAGCAGCTTGGTCCTCCAGGGGGAGACCCAGTACTTC.

The chain recombines TRBV6-6 with TRBJ1-4; no clear D. V was pared by 3 bases and J by 8 bases, with 4 bases between. The length of the CDR3 is 11 residues. Germline V gives CDR1 MNHNY, CDR2 SVGAGI (reference sequence). DNA for the CDR3: TGTGCCAGCAGTTATGGCGAAAAACTGTTTTTT. Protein sequence: CASSYGEKLFF.

This chain joins TRBV7-6 and TRBJ2-2; 12 bases agree with TRBD2. CDR3 size: 18 residues. The germline V gene has CDR1 SGHVS and CDR2 FNYEAQ. The V and J ends lost 3 bases and 6 bases, in that order; junction bases with no gene match: 11. The CDR3 nucleotides are TGTGCCAGCAGCTTCGGACTAGCGGGACGTGGATACGCCGGGGAGCTGTTTTTT. Translated, it gives CASSFGLAGRGYAGELFF.

The chain employs TRBV3-1 (or the pseudogene TRBV3-2) and TRBJ2-1; maybe TRBD1 (5 bases). Germline V CDR1 and CDR2: LGHDT, YNNKEL (reference sequence). The V gene lost 4 bases and the J gene lost 2 bases, with 12 bases spanning the gap. The length of the CDR3 is 15 residues. The CDR3 spells CASSPGYGAYNEQFF. The CDR3 nucleotides read TGTGCCAGCAGCCCAGGGTATGGGGCCTACAATGAGCAGTTCTTC.

The V gene is TRBV3-1 (or the pseudogene TRBV3-2), the J gene TRBJ1-6; 10 positions match TRBD1. CDR3 length: 15 amino acids. J lost 7 bases, V lost 2 bases, and 2 bases had no gene match. CDR1 is LGHDT and CDR2 is YNNKEL in the germline V gene (reference sequence). The CDR3 loop is CASSQRTGGNSPLHF. The CDR3 nucleotides read TGTGCCAGCAGCCAAAGGACAGGGGGGAATTCACCCCTCCACTTT.

This sequence joins TRBV6-5 and TRBJ2-7; D not certain. There are 14 residues in the CDR3. The V end lost 6 bases, the J end lost 0 bases, and 12 bases lay between the germline ends. Germline loops: CDR1 MNHEY, CDR2 SVGAGI. CDR3 sequence reads: CASSRHQSSYEQYF. For the CDR3, the DNA is TGTGCCAGCAGCCGACACCAAAGCTCCTACGAGCAGTACTTC.

The chain is built from TRBV28 and TRBJ1-1; D remains unclear. The CDR3 length is 14 residues. Germline V gene lookup returns CDR1 MDHEN and CDR2 SYDVKM. Trimming removed 4 bases from V and 4 bases from J, with 13 bases in between. The CDR3 nucleotides read TGTGCCAGCAGTTCACTCGCCCGCCCCACTGAAGCTTTCTTT. Amino acids: CASSSLARPTEAFF.

The genes are TRBV27 and TRBJ1-1; D perhaps matches TRBD1 (5 bases). CDR1 is MNHEY and CDR2 is SMNVEV in the germline V gene (reference sequence). V gave up 5 bases and J gave up 3 bases, with 16 bases separating them. This CDR3 region has 15 residues. CDR3 sequence: CASSNWGRGHTEAFF. DNA for the CDR3: TGTGCCAGCAGTAATTGGGGCAGAGGCCACACTGAAGCTTTCTTT.

The chain joins TRBV29-1 to TRBJ1-1, with TRBD1 identical over 8 bases. The junction had 5 bases not matched to a gene; V was cut back by 5 bases and J by 0 bases. Per the germline V gene, CDR1 is SQVTM and CDR2 is ANQGSEA. The CDR3 spans 14 residues. The CDR3: CSVSAGGLNTEAFF. In DNA, the CDR3 is TGCAGCGTTTCTGCAGGGGGCCTGAACACTGAAGCTTTCTTT.

This clone has just one count. This chain connects TRBV14 to TRBJ2-1; TRBD1 aligns across 9 bases. Germline CDR1 and CDR2: SGHDN and FVKESK. The CDR3 consists of 17 residues. After removal of 0 bases from V and 2 bases from J, the junction contained 5 bases not matched to a gene. CDR3 loop: CASSQEMWTGAYNEQFF. In nucleotides, the CDR3 is TGTGCCAGCAGCCAAGAGATGTGGACAGGGGCCTACAATGAGCAGTTCTTC.

The chain joins TRBV11-2 to TRBJ2-3, with unresolved D. Per the germline V gene, CDR1 is SGHAT and CDR2 is FQNNGV. The length of the CDR3 is 16 residues. Trimming shortened V by 2 bases and J by 0 bases, and 12 bases separated the two germline ends. CDR3 nucleotides: TGTGCCAGCAGCTTATTCGGCAGGTCTAGCACAGATACGCAGTATTTT. Amino acid sequence: CASSLFGRSSTDTQYF.

The chain has TRBV30 and TRBJ1-6; the match to TRBD1 covers 10 bases. In germline, CDR1 is GTSNPN, CDR2 SVGIG (reference sequence). The trim removed 5 bases at V and 4 bases at J, leaving 8 bases unmatched. CDR3 length equals 16 residues. The CDR3 is CAWLGQGDPYNSPLHF. DNA of the CDR3: TGTGCCTGGCTTGGACAGGGGGACCCTTATAATTCACCCCTCCACTTT.

The chain combines TRBV4-2 with TRBJ2-5; D perhaps matches TRBD1 (7 bases). Germline CDR1 reads LGHNA; CDR2 reads YNFKEQ. The CDR3 sequence is 14 residues long. Trimming left V 1 base short and J 5 bases short, with 11 bases between. In nucleotides, the CDR3 is TGTGCCAGCAGCCAAGGTCCAGGGGGGGAGACCCAGTACTTC. It codes for CASSQGPGGETQYF.

The chain carries TRBV6-6 and TRBJ2-2; TRBD1 agrees at 9 bases. Germline V lookup: CDR1 MNHNY, CDR2 SVGAGI (reference sequence). This CDR3 is 15 amino acids long. Trimming took 6 bases from V and 5 from J; bases not matched to a gene: 7. The CDR3 nucleotides are TGTGCCAGCAGGCCTTACAGGGGGCGGACCGGGGAGCTGTTTTTT. Protein product: CASRPYRGRTGELFF.

This clone was seen more than once but under ten times. The V gene is TRBV24-1, the J gene TRBJ1-2; D might be TRBD1 (5 bases). The V end lost 4 bases, the J end lost 8 bases, and 16 bases lay between the germline ends. This CDR3 is built from 14 residues. Germline V lookup: CDR1 KGHDR, CDR2 SFDVKD. The CDR3 sequence is CATSDLTAARGYTF. The CDR3 DNA follows: TGTGCCACCAGTGACCTGACAGCCGCGAGAGGCTACACCTTC.

This rearrangement joins TRBV7-3 to TRBJ2-5; 10 bases are a match to TRBD2. With 5 bases clipped from V and 5 bases from J, the junction kept 2 bases outside the gene matches. Germline V gives CDR1 SGHTA, CDR2 FQGTGA. This CDR3 spans 13 amino acids. CDR3 sequence reads: CASSASGSETQYF. As DNA, the CDR3 is TGTGCCAGCAGCGCTAGCGGGAGCGAGACCCAGTACTTC.

The chain combines TRBV7-6 with TRBJ2-5; D gene unclear. Trimming stripped 4 bases from V and 5 bases from J, with 14 bases between. The CDR3 is 14 residues long. Germline loops: CDR1 SGHVS, CDR2 FNYEAQ. This CDR3 is CASSSPNSGETQYF. CDR3 in DNA: TGTGCCAGCAGCTCACCCAACAGTGGGGAGACCCAGTACTTC.

Here the CDR3 reads CASSARQGANEKLFF. DNA of the CDR3: TGCGCCAGCAGCGCGAGACAGGGGGCCAATGAAAAACTGTTTTTT. The chain carries TRBV5-1 and TRBJ1-4; 10 bases are shared with TRBD1. Losses at the gene ends were 4 bases for V and 5 bases for J; bases not matched to a gene: 5. Germline loops: CDR1 SGHRS, CDR2 YFSETQ. The CDR3 is made up of 15 amino acids.

The chain couples TRBV20-1 to TRBJ1-2; 7 positions agree with TRBD1. Germline V lookup: CDR1 DFQATT, CDR2 SNEGSKA (reference sequence). V trimming: 3 bases; J trimming: 7 bases; junction bases outside the gene matches: 11. This CDR3 is built from 14 residues. CDR3 nucleotide sequence: TGCAGTGCTAGTATGTATGACAGGGCGAGTGGCTACACCTTC. It encodes CSASMYDRASGYTF.

This clone is a singleton in its sample. CDR3 sequence reads: CASSGTGRTGELFF. The CDR3, as DNA: TGTGCCAGCTCTGGGACAGGGAGAACCGGGGAGCTGTTTTTT. The chain uses TRBV18 and TRBJ2-2, with 9 bases lining up with TRBD1. The V and J ends lost 6 bases and 5 bases, in that order; junction bases with no gene match: 4. Germline CDR1 reads KGHSH; CDR2 reads LQKENI. CDR3 size: 14 residues.

V and J are TRBV2 and TRBJ2-5; tentatively, D is TRBD2 (5 bases). The CDR3 covers 16 residues. The V gene's germline CDR1 is SNHLY and CDR2 FYNNEI. The V and J ends lost 1 base and 9 bases respectively, with 21 bases between them. The chain's CDR3 is CASSEELAGVLIPQYF. CDR3 in DNA: TGTGCCAGCAGTGAAGAGCTCGCCGGGGTCCTTATCCCCCAGTACTTC.

This chain uses TRBV5-1 with TRBJ2-7, with a tentative D call TRBD1 (6 bases). The germline V gene encodes CDR1 SGHRS and CDR2 YFSETQ. The CDR3 consists of 13 residues. Trimming removed 4 bases at V and 4 bases at J, with 12 bases between. Here the CDR3 DNA reads TGCGCCAGCAGCAGGGACAAATTTTACGAGCAGTACTTC. Protein sequence: CASSRDKFYEQYF.

The V and J genes are TRBV24-1 and TRBJ2-7; a weak D match, TRBD2 (6 bases). Germline CDR1 is KGHDR and CDR2 is SFDVKD. CDR3 length: 14 residues. The ends were cut back, 2 bases at V and 3 bases at J, with 10 bases in the middle. The CDR3 spells CATSDSGLNYEQYF. DNA for the CDR3: TGTGCCACCAGTGATTCGGGACTCAACTACGAGCAGTACTTC.

The rearrangement uses TRBV6-5 and TRBJ1-6; 7 bases fit TRBD1. The CDR3 is 14 amino acids. J was trimmed by 4 bases and V by 7 bases; bases with no gene match: 4. The germline gives CDR1 MNHEY, CDR2 SVGAGI. The CDR3 loop is CASKRGQYNSPLHF. The CDR3 nucleotides read TGTGCCAGCAAGAGGGGACAGTATAATTCACCCCTCCACTTT.

The rearrangement links TRBV19 to TRBJ2-3; the D gene is possibly TRBD1 (6 bases). CDR3 length equals 13 residues. Between the trimmed V and J ends, which lost 5 bases and 3 bases, there was a span of 9 bases. Germline V gene data show CDR1 as LNHDA and CDR2 as SQIVND (reference sequence). The CDR3 loop reads CASSPQGTDTQYF. In nucleotides, the CDR3 is TGTGCCAGTAGTCCCCAGGGGACAGATACGCAGTATTTT.

This clone was observed once. The chain carries TRBV9 and TRBJ1-3, with 7 bases identical to TRBD1. Per germline, CDR1 SGDLS and CDR2 YYNGEE. V dropped 4 bases and J dropped 10; count of bases not matched to a gene: 14. The CDR3 has 15 amino acids. CDR3 region: CASSPSVGQLVTIYF. CDR3 nucleotide sequence: TGTGCCAGCAGCCCTTCCGTGGGACAGCTCGTAACCATATATTTT.

This chain joins TRBV7-3 and TRBJ2-3; the match to TRBD2 covers 9 bases. Germline loops: CDR1 SGHTA, CDR2 FQGTGA. The length of the CDR3 is 15 residues. V lost 1 base, J lost 4 bases, and 3 bases stayed unmatched. CDR3: CASSLSSGRSDTQYF. CDR3 DNA sequence: TGTGCCAGCAGCTTAAGTAGCGGGAGATCAGATACGCAGTATTTT.

This clone was found many times. J is TRBJ2-1 and V is TRBV4-2; D is uncertain. The CDR3 has 16 residues. Per germline, CDR1 LGHNA and CDR2 YNFKEQ. Trimming removed 0 bases at V and 9 bases at J, with 18 bases between. CDR3 in amino acids: CASSQETGEIYAEQFF. The DNA of the CDR3 is TGTGCCAGCAGCCAAGAAACCGGAGAGATCTATGCTGAGCAGTTCTTC.

The chain couples TRBV9 to TRBJ2-7; TRBD2 agrees at 9 bases. CDR1 is SGDLS, CDR2 YYNGEE, per germline. The CDR3 is made up of 15 amino acids. The V and J ends lost 0 bases and 5 bases, in that order; junction bases with no gene match: 6. The CDR3 nucleotides are TGTGCCAGCAGCGTAGGGGGTAGCGGGAGCCACGAGCAGTACTTC. Translating gives CASSVGGSGSHEQYF.